This entry describes one TCR beta chain. It was at deep level that the assay was run. Some clones are missing from TCRdb's copy, which holds only in-frame ones; the method was immunoSEQ multiplex PCR. There are about 600,000 clones in the sample; around 95% occur only once, and 0.1% to 0.11% lies in the top ten. The CDR3 has 15 amino acids. Trimming took off 8 bases at V and 5 bases at J, with 21 bases between the two ends. The germline gives CDR1 MNHNS, CDR2 SASEGT. The data were obtained in a study of shared clonotypes between healthy human individuals. CD45RO-negative, CCR7-positively selected cells formed the naive CD8 fraction, excluding terminally differentiated effector memory CD45RA+ cells.

The receptor comes from a woman aged 25 to 45 in good health. Sequencing was done on a sample of naive CD8+ T cells sorted from blood. V and J are TRBV6-1 and TRBJ1-2; perhaps TRBD1 as D (6 bases). The CDR3 reads CASLWWDNKNYGYTF. The DNA for the CDR3 is TGTGCCAGCCTCTGGTGGGACAACAAGAATTATGGCTACACCTTC.